Presented here are 2 T cell receptor beta chains from one specimen sequenced in a study of blood T cell repertoires in COVID-19 (dated by TCRdb to the early 2020s). Library generation was performed with the immunoSEQ multiplex PCR assay. Sourced from immuneACCESS, this table was stored by TCRdb with only in-frame sequences that have V and J called. A share of the clones is absent; for the studies checked, an unresolved V gene accounts for under half, and the remainder has no known explanation. In all, the sample holds some 70,000 clones, and under 90% of those were seen once. The ten largest clonotypes hold 10% to 15% of the sample. The sequencing input was peripheral blood. These receptors were collected from a man aged 50 to 60 with COVID-19, enrolled during active disease.

This clone was observed a handful of times. This chain uses TRBV12-3 or TRBV12-4 with TRBJ1-1; weak D call: TRBD1 (5 bases). The CDR3 has 13 residues. Trimming took 4 bases from V and 3 from J, leaving 9 bases between them. Here the CDR3 reads CASSSQGYTEAFF. The CDR3 DNA sequence: TGTGCCAGCAGTTCTCAGGGTTACACTGAAGCTTTCTTT.

The chain combines TRBV11-2 with TRBJ2-7, with D maybe TRBD1 (5 bases). Per the germline V gene, CDR1 is SGHAT and CDR2 is FQNNGV. The V end was cut by 0 bases, the J end by 3 bases, with 18 bases between. The CDR3 is 17 amino acids. CDR3 protein: CASSLDLGGRADYEQYF. CDR3 DNA sequence: TGTGCCAGCAGCTTAGATCTAGGTGGCAGGGCGGACTACGAGCAGTACTTC.